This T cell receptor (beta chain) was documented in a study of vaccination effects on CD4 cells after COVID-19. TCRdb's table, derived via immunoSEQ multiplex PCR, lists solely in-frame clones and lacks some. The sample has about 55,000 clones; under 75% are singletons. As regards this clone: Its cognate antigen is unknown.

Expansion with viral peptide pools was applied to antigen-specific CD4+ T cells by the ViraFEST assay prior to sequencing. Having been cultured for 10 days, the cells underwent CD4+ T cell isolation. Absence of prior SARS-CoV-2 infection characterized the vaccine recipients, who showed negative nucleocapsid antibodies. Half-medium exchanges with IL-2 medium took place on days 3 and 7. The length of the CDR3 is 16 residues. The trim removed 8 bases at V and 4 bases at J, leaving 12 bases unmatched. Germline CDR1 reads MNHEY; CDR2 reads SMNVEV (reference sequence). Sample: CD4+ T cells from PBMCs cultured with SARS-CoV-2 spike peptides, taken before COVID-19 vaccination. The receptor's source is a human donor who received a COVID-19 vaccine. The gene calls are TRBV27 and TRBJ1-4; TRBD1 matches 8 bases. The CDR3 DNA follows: TGTGCCAGCTTTGGGCTCAGGGGGCGCGGTAATGAAAAACTGTTTTTT. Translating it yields CASFGLRGRGNEKLFF.